This T cell receptor beta chain was sequenced in a study of response to subunit inactivated influenza vaccine. This CDR3 is 16 amino acids long. Germline CDR1 MDHEN, CDR2 SYDVKM. Trimming cost V 6 bases and J 13 bases, with 28 bases left between them. A few counts support this clonotype. Its specificity is unknown. Points from the study as a whole: The authors suggested that every seasonal influenza vaccination recruits few new T cells.

TCRdb recomputed calls from the RT-PCR reads with MiXCR, one row per CDR3 protein. This sample has approximately 290,000 distinct CDR3 sequences, with 22% found just once. The TCR was taken from a man between 50 and 69 years old who received an inactivated influenza vaccine. The sequences come from PBMCs from blood, collected less than 22 months after vaccination. The chain uses TRBV28 and TRBJ2-1, with D tentatively TRBD2 (6 bases). The CDR3, as DNA: TGTGCCAGCAGGGTCGACTTTGCGGGGCAAGCCATAGTTCAGTTCTTC. Translated, it gives CASRVDFAGQAIVQFF.